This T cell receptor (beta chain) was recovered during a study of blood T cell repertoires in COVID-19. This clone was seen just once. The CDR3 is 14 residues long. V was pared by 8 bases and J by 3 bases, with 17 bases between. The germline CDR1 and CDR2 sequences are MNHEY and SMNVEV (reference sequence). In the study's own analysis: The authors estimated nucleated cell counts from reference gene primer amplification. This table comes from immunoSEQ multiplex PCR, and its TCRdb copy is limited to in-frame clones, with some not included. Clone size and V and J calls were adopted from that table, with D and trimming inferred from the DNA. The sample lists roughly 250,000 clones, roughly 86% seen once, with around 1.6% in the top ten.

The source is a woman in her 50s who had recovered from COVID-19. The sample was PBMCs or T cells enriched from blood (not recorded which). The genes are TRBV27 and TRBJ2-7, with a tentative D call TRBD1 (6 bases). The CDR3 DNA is TGTGCCAGCGGGTCGGCCGGACAGAACTACGAGCAGTACTTC. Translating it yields CASGSAGQNYEQYF.